This paragraph reports one T cell receptor beta chain. The data were obtained in a study of blood T cell repertoires in COVID-19. Sequenced by immunoSEQ multiplex PCR; TCRdb stores in-frame clones only, minus some. The top ten clones hold 2% to 3% of a sample with approximately 78,000 clones, approximately 89% of them seen once. The clonotype was recovered from a middle-aged man with COVID-19, enrolled during active disease. Sequenced sample: peripheral blood.

CDR3 residues: CASSYSRAEGYEQYF. The CDR3 nucleotides are TGTGCCAGCAGTTACTCTCGGGCGGAGGGCTACGAGCAGTACTTC. The rearrangement links TRBV6-5 to TRBJ2-7; possible D gene TRBD2, 6 bases. Trimming took 0 bases from V and 3 from J, leaving 12 bases between them. The length of the CDR3 is 15 residues. CDR1 and CDR2 (germline): MNHEY, SVGAGI.